This T cell receptor (beta chain) was documented in a study of cytomegalovirus exposure and HLA in healthy donors. This clone occurred once. Primers: 60 Vbeta forward and 13 Jbeta reverse. Repertoires were generated with immunoSEQ multiplex PCR, while TCRdb's copy carries only in-frame clones and drops some. Seen here are under 150,000 clones, 82% observed once, and the top ten hold over 2.5%. V lost 1 base and J lost 8, with 15 bases in between. The CDR3 contains 14 residues. Germline loops: CDR1 SGHNT, CDR2 YYREEE (reference sequence). Sequenced: PBMCs. The genes are TRBV5-4 and TRBJ1-1; the D is unclear. This sequence was found in a male donor in good health and CMV-seronegative. CDR3: CASSLRVAAREAFF. CDR3 nucleotide sequence: TGTGCCAGCAGCTTGAGAGTGGCCGCCAGGGAAGCTTTCTTT.